This TCR beta chain was sequenced during a study of T cell responses to AZD1222 COVID-19 vaccine. The study's findings and limits: Clonal diversity may have been underestimated, and the donors were mostly white British, with more females than males. Unmutated variant regions are reportedly the target of nearly half of TCRs that are spike-specific.

Trimming shortened V by 3 bases and J by 7 bases, and 9 bases separated the two germline ends. Per the germline V gene, CDR1 is LGHDT and CDR2 is YNNKEL (reference sequence). The CDR3 has 12 residues. As for this clone: As yet, its antigen is unknown.

The method was immunoSEQ multiplex PCR; TCRdb's version includes in-frame clones alone and lacks a portion of them. The table lists under 150,000 clones, around 90% of them singletons. V is TRBV3-1 (or the pseudogene TRBV3-2) and J is TRBJ1-1; D remains unclear. The material sequenced was peripheral blood, taken on day 0 of MenACWY control vaccination. This TCR came from an adult in good health. CDR3 sequence reads: CASSQHDNEAFF. The CDR3 DNA is TGTGCCAGCAGCCAGCACGACAATGAAGCTTTCTTT.